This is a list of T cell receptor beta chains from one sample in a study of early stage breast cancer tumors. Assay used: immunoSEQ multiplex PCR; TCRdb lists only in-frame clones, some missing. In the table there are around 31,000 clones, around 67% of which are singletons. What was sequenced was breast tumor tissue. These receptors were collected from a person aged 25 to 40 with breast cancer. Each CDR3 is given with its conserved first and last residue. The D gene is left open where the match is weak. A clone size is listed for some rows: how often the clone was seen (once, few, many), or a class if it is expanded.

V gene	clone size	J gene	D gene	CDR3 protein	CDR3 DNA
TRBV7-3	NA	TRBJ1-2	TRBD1	CASSLRGGQGIGDYGYTF	TGTGCCAGCAGCCTACGAGGGGGACAGGGAATTGGGGACTATGGCTACACCTTC
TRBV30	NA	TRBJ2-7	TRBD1	CACRDRGNEQYF	TGTGCCTGCCGGGACAGGGGCAACGAGCAGTACTTC
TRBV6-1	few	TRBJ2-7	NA	CASSTGRTYEQYF	TGTGCCAGCAGTACGGGGCGAACCTACGAGCAGTACTTC
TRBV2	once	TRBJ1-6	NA	CASSTWSRDNSPLHF	TGTGCCAGCAGTACTTGGAGCAGGGATAATTCACCCCTCCACTTT
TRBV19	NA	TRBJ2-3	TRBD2	CASSPPRLAGTDTQYF	TGTGCCAGTAGTCCCCCCCGACTAGCCGGCACAGATACGCAGTATTTT
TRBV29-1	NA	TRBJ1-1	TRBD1	CSVEDLDRGYTEAFF	TGCAGCGTTGAAGATTTGGACAGGGGTTACACTGAAGCTTTCTTT
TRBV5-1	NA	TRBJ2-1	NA	CASSLGPTSRGNEQFF	TGCGCCAGCAGCTTGGGTCCGACTAGCAGGGGTAATGAGCAGTTCTTC
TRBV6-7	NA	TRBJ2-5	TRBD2	CASSYMELGREGYQETQYF	TGTGCCAGCAGTTACATGGAGCTAGGACGGGAGGGGTACCAAGAGACCCAGTACTTC
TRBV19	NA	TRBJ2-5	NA	CASSQTVQETQYF	TGTGCCAGTAGCCAGACAGTCCAAGAGACCCAGTACTTC
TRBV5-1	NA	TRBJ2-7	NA	CASQDPSSYEQYF	TGCGCCAGCCAAGACCCGAGCTCCTACGAGCAGTACTTC
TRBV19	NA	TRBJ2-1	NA	CASSMGPSEQFF	TGTGCCAGTAGTATGGGGCCTAGTGAGCAGTTCTTC
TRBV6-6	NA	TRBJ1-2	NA	CASSYNRVLANYGYTF	TGTGCCAGCAGTTACAACAGGGTGCTCGCTAACTATGGCTACACCTTC
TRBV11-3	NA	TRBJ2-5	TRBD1	CASSLRQGEETQYF	TGTGCCAGCAGCCTTCGACAGGGAGAAGAGACCCAGTACTTC
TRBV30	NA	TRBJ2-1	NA	CARVGSGWGEQFF	TGTGCCCGGGTGGGGAGCGGGTGGGGAGAGCAGTTCTTC
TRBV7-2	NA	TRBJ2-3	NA	CASSLGRAGGRGTDTQYF	TGTGCCAGCAGCTTAGGTAGGGCGGGTGGCAGGGGCACAGATACGCAGTATTTT
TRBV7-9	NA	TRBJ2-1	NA	CASSGGNRLSYNEQFF	TGTGCCAGCAGCGGTGGGAACAGGTTATCCTACAATGAGCAGTTCTTC
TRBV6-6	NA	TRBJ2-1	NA	CASTLGSYYNEQFF	TGTGCCAGCACTCTAGGGTCGTATTACAATGAGCAGTTCTTC
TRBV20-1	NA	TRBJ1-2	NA	CSASMSRHTF	TGCAGTGCTAGTATGAGTAGGCACACCTTC
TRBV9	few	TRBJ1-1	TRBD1	CASSVLDRVRDTEAFF	TGTGCCAGCAGCGTCCTGGACAGGGTCAGGGACACTGAAGCTTTCTTT
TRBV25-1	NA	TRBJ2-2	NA	CASSAGSSDTGELFF	TGTGCCAGCAGTGCCGGATCTAGCGACACCGGGGAGCTGTTTTTT
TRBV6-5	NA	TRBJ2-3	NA	CASSYSSGQDTQYF	TGTGCCAGCAGTTACTCCTCCGGGCAGGATACGCAGTATTTT
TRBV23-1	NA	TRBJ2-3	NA	CASSQPGCTDTQYF	TGCGCCAGCAGTCAGCCGGGGTGCACAGATACGCAGTATTTT
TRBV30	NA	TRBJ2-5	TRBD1	CAWDPGQLETQYF	TGTGCCTGGGACCCGGGACAGCTAGAGACCCAGTACTTC
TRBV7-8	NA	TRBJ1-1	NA	CASSPRTYLKAFF	TGTGCCAGCAGCCCGAGGACATACCTGAAGGCTTTCTTT
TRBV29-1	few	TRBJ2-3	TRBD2	CSVGGMTSGRAVIGTDTQYF	TGCAGCGTTGGCGGAATGACTAGCGGGAGGGCCGTTATTGGCACAGATACGCAGTATTTT
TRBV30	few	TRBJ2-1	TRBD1	CAWSVPWTGQFF	TGTGCCTGGAGTGTACCGTGGACAGGACAGTTCTTC
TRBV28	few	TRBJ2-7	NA	CASTDSYEQYF	TGTGCCAGCACAGACAGCTACGAGCAGTACTTC
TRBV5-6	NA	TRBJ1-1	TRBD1	CASSFPDRSNTEAFF	TGTGCCAGCAGCTTCCCGGACAGGTCGAACACTGAAGCTTTCTTT
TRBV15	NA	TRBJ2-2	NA	CATRGLGRNTGELFF	TGTGCCACCAGGGGGCTTGGGCGTAACACCGGGGAGCTGTTTTTT
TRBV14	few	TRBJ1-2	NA	CASSQGLSYGYTF	TGTGCCAGCAGCCAAGGGTTGAGCTATGGCTACACCTTC
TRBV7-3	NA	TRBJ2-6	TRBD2	CASSSGGVSGANVLTF	TGTGCCAGCAGCTCTGGGGGGGTCTCTGGGGCCAACGTCCTGACTTTC
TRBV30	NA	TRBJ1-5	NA	CAWSLREGQPQHF	TGTGCCTGGAGTCTCAGGGAGGGCCAGCCCCAGCATTTT
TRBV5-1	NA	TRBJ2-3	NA	CASSRDVTTDTQYF	TGCGCCAGCAGTAGGGACGTGACCACAGATACGCAGTATTTT